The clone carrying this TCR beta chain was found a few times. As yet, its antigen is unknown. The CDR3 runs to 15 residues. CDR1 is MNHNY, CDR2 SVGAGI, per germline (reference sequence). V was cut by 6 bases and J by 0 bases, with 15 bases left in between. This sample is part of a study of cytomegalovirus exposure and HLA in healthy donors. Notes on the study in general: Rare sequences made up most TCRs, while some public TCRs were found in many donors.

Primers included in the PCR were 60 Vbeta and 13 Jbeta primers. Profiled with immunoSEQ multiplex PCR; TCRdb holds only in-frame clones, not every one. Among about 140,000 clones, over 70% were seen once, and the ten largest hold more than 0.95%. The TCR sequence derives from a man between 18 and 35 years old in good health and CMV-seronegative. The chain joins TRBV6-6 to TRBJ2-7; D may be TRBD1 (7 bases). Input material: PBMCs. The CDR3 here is CASRRSGDSSYEQYF. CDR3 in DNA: TGTGCCAGCAGGAGGTCGGGGGACAGCTCCTACGAGCAGTACTTC.